These T cell receptor beta chains were read from a single sample in a study of blood T cell repertoires in COVID-19. Method: immunoSEQ multiplex PCR; TCRdb's copy keeps in-frame clones and lacks some. Here the sample spans approximately 98,000 clones, over 75% being singletons. The material sequenced was peripheral blood. The receptors here all came from a woman in her seventies with acute or convalescent COVID-19. Both conserved end residues are part of each CDR3. Fields, in order: J gene, V gene, CDR3 protein.

j_call: TRBJ2-2; v_call: TRBV7-2; cdr3_aa: CASSFVSGGHVPGELFF
j_call: TRBJ2-1; v_call: TRBV2; cdr3_aa: CASRARGQSSYNEQFF
j_call: TRBJ1-6; v_call: TRBV13; cdr3_aa: CASSLRDRGTSPLHF
j_call: TRBJ1-2; v_call: TRBV6-5; cdr3_aa: CASRTWTGSYGYTF
j_call: TRBJ2-1; v_call: TRBV4-1; cdr3_aa: CASSQGPGLVNEQFF
j_call: TRBJ1-2; v_call: TRBV13; cdr3_aa: CASSSGTGGGYTF
j_call: TRBJ2-1; v_call: TRBV5-5; cdr3_aa: CASSPTGTGHYNEQFF
j_call: TRBJ2-7; v_call: TRBV19; cdr3_aa: CASSIDRAYEQYF
j_call: TRBJ1-5; v_call: TRBV10-3; cdr3_aa: CAISEGGDQPQHF
j_call: TRBJ1-1; v_call: TRBV7-2; cdr3_aa: CASSLRTLMNTEAFF
j_call: TRBJ2-2; v_call: TRBV6-5; cdr3_aa: CASSPQREFGELFF
j_call: TRBJ2-2; v_call: TRBV10-3; cdr3_aa: CAISADRGPSNTGELFF
j_call: TRBJ1-1; v_call: TRBV27; cdr3_aa: CASSSLRGGTEAFF
j_call: TRBJ1-5; v_call: TRBV7-2; cdr3_aa: CASSLAVGGQPQHF
j_call: TRBJ1-1; v_call: TRBV13; cdr3_aa: CASSLDGRGGTEAFF
j_call: TRBJ1-1; v_call: TRBV6-2/TRBV6-3; cdr3_aa: CASSYHRGRTEAFF
j_call: TRBJ2-7; v_call: TRBV28; cdr3_aa: CASSSPSGTGSYEQYF
j_call: TRBJ1-5; v_call: TRBV6-5; cdr3_aa: CASRIGTNSNQPQHF
j_call: TRBJ2-7; v_call: TRBV5-6; cdr3_aa: CASSLDRGSSYEQYF
j_call: TRBJ2-2; v_call: TRBV9; cdr3_aa: CASSVAAGGTGELFF
j_call: TRBJ1-2; v_call: TRBV5-1; cdr3_aa: CASSRLVPPGEGYTF
j_call: TRBJ2-1; v_call: TRBV7-9; cdr3_aa: CASRERRTGRGEQFF
j_call: TRBJ1-2; v_call: TRBV4-1; cdr3_aa: CASSQDNLRGPNGYTF
j_call: TRBJ1-2; v_call: TRBV14; cdr3_aa: CASSQGTFGYTF
j_call: TRBJ2-1; v_call: TRBV6-5; cdr3_aa: CASSIASGGYNEQFF
j_call: TRBJ1-5; v_call: TRBV7-8; cdr3_aa: CASRFGGASNQPQHF
j_call: TRBJ2-6; v_call: TRBV5-4; cdr3_aa: CASSLDGYSGANVLTF
j_call: TRBJ1-4; v_call: TRBV28; cdr3_aa: CASSPPTGINEKLFF
j_call: TRBJ2-2; v_call: TRBV28; cdr3_aa: CASSSTLTGFNTGELFF
j_call: TRBJ1-3; v_call: TRBV18; cdr3_aa: CASSPGPVGRGSGNTIYF
j_call: TRBJ1-6; v_call: TRBV5-4; cdr3_aa: CASSLSGVSTDSPLHF
j_call: TRBJ2-1; v_call: TRBV5-1; cdr3_aa: CASRLPANNEQFF
j_call: TRBJ1-4; v_call: TRBV19; cdr3_aa: CASSFGQFNEKLFF